This T cell receptor (beta chain) was sequenced in a study of blood T cell repertoires in COVID-19. V shed 0 bases, J shed 3 bases, and the junction held 5 bases outside the gene matches. Germline lookup yields CDR1 MNHEY and CDR2 SVGAGI. The CDR3 covers 16 residues. Generated by immunoSEQ multiplex PCR, the TCRdb table keeps only in-frame clones and is missing some. Of about 200,000 clones listed, 85% to 90% were seen once; the top ten hold roughly 1.6%. The sequenced sample consisted of peripheral blood. The sequence was collected from a man younger than 30 with active or convalescent COVID-19. The J gene is TRBJ2-5, the V gene TRBV6-5; 9 bases are shared with TRBD1. The CDR3 loop is CASSYSAGTGKETQYF. In DNA, the CDR3 is TGTGCCAGCAGTTACTCGGCCGGGACAGGGAAAGAGACCCAGTACTTC.